What follows is one T cell receptor beta chain and its context. The record originates from a study of blood T cell repertoires in COVID-19. TCRdb keeps only in-frame clones here, not all; method: immunoSEQ multiplex PCR. This table has just over 250,000 clones, about 88% appearing once. Germline V CDR1 and CDR2: WSHSY, SAAADI. The junction had 4 bases not matched to a gene; V was cut back by 2 bases and J by 0 bases. The CDR3 has 15 amino acids. This clonotype was sampled from a man aged 60 to 75 who had recovered from COVID-19. Sequencing was carried out using peripheral blood. The chain employs TRBV10-2 and TRBJ2-7; TRBD1 agrees at 7 bases. CDR3 sequence (DNA): TGCGCCAGCAGTGAGACAGGGGCGATCTCCTACGAGCAGTACTTC. Translating it yields CASSETGAISYEQYF.